Each of the 4 T cell receptor beta chains below was sequenced from the same sample in a study of blood T cell repertoires in COVID-19. Data came from immunoSEQ multiplex PCR; TCRdb stores just in-frame clones and leaves some out. The sample includes under 300,000 clones, roughly 88% of them seen just once. Sequenced: peripheral blood. These TCRs come from a man aged 30-40 years who had recovered from COVID-19.

This chain connects TRBV5-4 to TRBJ2-1, with a tentative D call TRBD2 (6 bases). The CDR3 is 14 residues long. CDR1 is SGHNT, CDR2 YYREEE, per germline (reference sequence). V gave up 4 bases and J gave up 7 bases, with 15 bases separating them. Here the CDR3 reads CASSGGDLSNEQFF. The CDR3 bases are TGTGCCAGCAGCGGAGGGGACTTATCTAATGAGCAGTTCTTC.

V is TRBV12-3 or TRBV12-4 and J is TRBJ1-1, with D possibly being TRBD1 (5 bases). Trimming took off 8 bases at V and 5 bases at J, with 15 bases between the two ends. The CDR3 length is 13 residues. CDR3 DNA sequence: TGTGCCAGCGGGGTTTGGAGGGGAACTGAAGCTTTCTTT. Translating it yields CASGVWRGTEAFF.

This chain uses TRBV4-1 with TRBJ1-1; D is perhaps TRBD1 (5 bases). Trimming took off 1 base at V and 4 bases at J, with 16 bases between the two ends. This CDR3 spans 16 amino acids. Germline CDR1 is MGHRA and CDR2 is YSYEKL. This chain's CDR3 is CASSQGWGGFVTEAFF. The CDR3 region has the DNA TGCGCCAGCAGCCAAGGCTGGGGCGGTTTTGTCACTGAAGCTTTCTTT.

This chain connects TRBV27 to TRBJ2-5; D possibly corresponds to TRBD2 (6 bases). V was shortened by 1 base and J by 5 bases, with 8 bases between the two germline ends. Per the germline V gene, CDR1 is MNHEY and CDR2 is SMNVEV (reference sequence). The CDR3 runs 13 residues. This CDR3 reads CASSLYGGETQYF. CDR3 DNA: TGTGCCAGCAGTTTATATGGGGGGGAGACCCAGTACTTC.